The clone carrying this T cell receptor (beta chain) occurred a few times. What it binds is not known. This entry comes from a study of chemoradiotherapy in HPV16-positive cancers. Regarding the study as a whole: HPV-responsive T-cell expansion during chemoradiotherapy was linked to improved recurrence-free survival in HPV16-positive patients. HPV-specific T cells were functionally defined from only a couple of HPV16-positive patients.

Over chemoradiotherapy, repertoires were sampled more than once. Profiled with immunoSEQ multiplex PCR; TCRdb holds only in-frame clones, not every one. The data show a few thousand clones, about 79% seen once. CDR1 is KGHSH and CDR2 is LQKENI in the germline V gene. V shed 0 bases, J shed 4 bases, and the junction held 3 bases outside the gene matches. This CDR3 contains 15 residues. The rearrangement uses TRBV18 and TRBJ1-2; 9 nucleotides align to TRBD1. Here the sequenced sample was tumor tissue, taken from a patient who underwent chemoradiotherapy. This clonotype originated in a human donor with HPV-associated anogenital cancer. Here the CDR3 DNA reads TGTGCCAGCTCACCACCGGACAGGGGCCCCTATGGCTACACCTTC. Protein product: CASSPPDRGPYGYTF.